This T cell receptor beta chain originates from a study of cytomegalovirus exposure and HLA in healthy donors (dated by TCRdb to 2017 to 2019). Regarding the research as a whole: An earlier analysis of 587 of the donors reported about 300 Gb of sequence data and around 100 million unique TCR beta sequences obtained from about 180 million T cells. Roughly five DR-DQ haplotypes were handled as single units for association and clustering because linkage in the cohort was strong. To decide whether each TCR beta V gene segment behaved as functional or pseudogenic, an earlier analysis of some 540 of the donors relied on high-throughput TCR beta sequencing. The number of typed donors differed by locus: about 620-640 for A, B, C, DRB1 and DQB1; roughly 510 for DQA1; 606 for DPA1; and 450 to 480 for DPB1. HLA typing covered class I and class II loci at four-digit resolution. To study patterns of TCR occurrence, a later analysis re-analyzed previously published TCR beta repertoires from several hundred donors and added high-resolution HLA genotyping. The T cell repertoires of 670 or so subjects were profiled by immunosequencing and related to cytomegalovirus serostatus. In the later analysis, no new phenotypic data were used to find candidate immune exposures; instead, reliance was placed on TCR beta sequences and their occurrence across donors. Across approximately 400 genotyped donors of the cohort, an average of about 200,000 unique TCR beta nucleotide sequences per donor were sequenced, and roughly 20% of those sequences were non-productive. Of the 300 to 400 genotyped donors, approximately 83% fell in the genetic ancestry cluster associated with self-reported Caucasian donors. A later genetic analysis took genome-wide SNP genotypes for about 55% of the 666 donors and used that subset as a discovery cohort. A separate validation cohort of roughly 110 different subjects was used in addition to the 666-subject first cohort. An early release that covered fewer than 800 HLA-typed donors contained approximately 300 gigabases of sequencing data and around 85 million unique TCR sequences. Donor age, sex, ethnicity and CMV serostatus were compiled together with the repertoire data. All discovery cohort repertoires had been generated on a single sequencing platform. High-throughput TCR immunosequencing, statistical association of individual TCRs with disease status, and machine learning were combined to predict cytomegalovirus infection status. The study was designed to test whether signatures of past pathogen exposure could be identified by cataloging public T cell receptors. Here is what the overall study found, with its caveats: The presence/absence analyses assumed that sequencing depth was roughly uniform across donors, and that assumption may not be true. Only TCR beta chains were sequenced in this cohort, and the absence of alpha or paired-chain data limited detectable features. In a later genetic analysis, fewer N-insertions in productive TCRs were reported among donors in an Asian-associated ancestry cluster than the roughly 700-donor mean. In a later genetic analysis, a missense DCLRE1C variant was associated with V-gene and J-gene trimming of TCR beta chains, and the association was replicated in an independent cohort. A group of highly shared sequence variants was considered likely to be a technical artifact of the sequencing pipeline. An earlier analysis of 587 of the donors showed that most TCR beta V segments appeared in productive rearrangements either about 87% or about 30% of the time, which broadly matched IMGT annotations. A later analysis found that HLA-associated TCR beta chains were more clonally expanded and had lower generation probabilities than equally common non-associated chains. A later analysis associated 15,000 to 20,000 TCR beta sequences with specific HLA alleles at a false discovery rate of 0.05. A later analysis found that most CMV-associated TCR beta chains appeared HLA-restricted, with HLA associations seemingly driven largely by CMV exposure. In the study, about 150 TCR beta chains were listed as associated with cytomegalovirus. A further reported finding was that TCR beta sequences accurately predicted the HLA-A and HLA-B alleles for most subjects in the first cohort. Cytomegalovirus status was reported to be diagnosed by the classifier with high specificity and sensitivity in both the original and validation cohorts. Correlated functional status among segregating V segments might be attributable to linkage disequilibrium, but an unknown experimental factor could not be ruled out. When HLA alleles, especially DR and DQ, strongly co-occurred, attributing TCR associations to individual alleles was difficult. Because counts were too low, about 15 rarely observed V segments, including chromosome 9 orphons, were left out of the earlier analysis of a few hundred of the donors. Because HLA typing was unavailable for some donors at each locus, only the typed subset was used in association tests. According to a later analysis, TCR association rates differed among HLA loci, with DRB1 alleles showing the most associated TCRs and HLA-C alleles showing the fewest. In vitro tests confirmed that a few of the cytomegalovirus-associated TCR beta chains recognize cytomegalovirus antigens. Some IMGT-functional V segments, including TRBV6-2 and TRBV6-3, could not be distinguished by the 87-base-pair reads and were therefore excluded. Immune exposure information for the cohort was limited to CMV serostatus. According to the authors, the approach could potentially be generalized to other disease states and immunological phenotypes. In a later analysis, several top co-occurrence clusters were reported to appear linked to parvovirus B19, influenza, CMV and Epstein-Barr virus. Most TCR sequences were seen in very few donors, while some public TCRs were found in many individuals.

The library was produced with the immunoSEQ multiplex PCR assay. A mixture of 60 forward primers for TCR Vbeta segments and 13 reverse primers for TCR Jbeta segments was used in the multiplex PCR. Amplification of the CDR3 region of rearranged TCR beta genes was performed with a multiplex PCR assay on genomic DNA. Amplified TCR beta libraries were sequenced as 87-base-pair reads on the Illumina HiSeq System. Regarding the original processing steps: A later analysis counted approximately 84 million unique TCR beta chains across the 500 to 850 repertoires, and around 9.9 million of these chains were shared by at least two donors. Raw reads were error-corrected and collapsed into unique sequences with a nearest-neighbor algorithm that merged closely related sequences to remove PCR and sequencing errors. To assign V, D and J gene segments, CDR3 sequences were aligned to IMGT reference sequences. For a sequence to be retained, a match of at least six nucleotides was required to both a V gene segment and a J gene segment. A rearrangement counted as productive if the CDR3 had no stop codons and remained in frame with V and J, and every other rearrangement counted as non-productive. CDR3 was defined by IMGT convention, running from the second conserved V-encoded cysteine to the conserved J-encoded phenylalanine. Sequences without an unambiguous match to a single V gene segment were excluded from the earlier analysis of over 500 of the donors. An earlier analysis of several hundred of the donors called V segments functional above 56.7% productive rearrangements and segregating when the between-donor standard deviation exceeded 5%. To diagnose cytomegalovirus status from the catalog of TCR beta chain sequences, a statistical classification framework was built. In a later analysis, V and J genes were assigned by comparing TCR nucleotide sequences against IMGT/GENE-DB human TR gene sequences. The TCRdist pipeline was used in a later analysis to assign CDR3 sequences and most-parsimonious VDJ recombination scenarios. In a later analysis, each TCR beta chain was defined by its CDR3 amino acid sequence together with its V-gene family, and reads lacking a unique V-gene family were excluded. A later analysis removed 450 to 600 highly shared, low-generation-probability nucleotide sequences to deal with suspected cross-contamination and a sequencing artifact. For each public chain, a later analysis derived a clonal expansion index from normalized ranks of inferred template counts within each repertoire. Generation probabilities in a later analysis came from a VDJ recombination model fitted to out-of-frame rearrangements, and those results were checked against IGoR. A later analysis scored TCR-TCR, TCR-HLA and TCR-CMV co-occurrence with hypergeometric tests, applying a repertoire-size bias correction to TCR pairs. A later analysis estimated false discovery rates by permuting HLA or CMV assignments 20 times. In a later analysis, co-occurring TCRs were grouped using DBSCAN, with TCRdist sequence similarity added in when clustering inside HLA-allele-positive subsets. For co-occurrence clustering, repertoires with fewer than 30,000 or more than 120,000 public chains were excluded, along with five or six repertoires with anomalous nucleotide sharing. The clones in this table, taken by TCRdb from immuneACCESS, are in-frame only. Not every clone is retained; where verified, under half of the shortfall comes from an unresolved V gene, and the cause of the rest is unknown. V, J and clone size are taken as reported in that table, and D and trimming were inferred from the DNA itself. This sample is represented by 120,000 to 150,000 clones; roughly four fifths of them were singletons. The ten biggest clones cover around 2% of the sample.

Compared with germline, V lacks 5 bases and J lacks 3 bases; bases without a gene match: 7. The cysteine opens and the phenylalanine closes a CDR3 of 15 amino acids. The retained sequence is limited to the CDR3, 45 bases, with the frame set at the first base. CDR1 LNHDA and CDR2 SQIVND were looked up in the germline V gene (reference sequence). As for this clone: Its antigen target is currently unknown. Base qualities are not provided; no much larger clone lies one nucleotide away.

The cohort was made up of roughly 670 healthy bone marrow donors. At the time of sampling, all cohort members were nominally healthy, though unrecorded immune exposures were likely present. The donor was CMV seronegative and was included in the group of under 450 seronegative cohort members. A peripheral blood sample was provided by each donor, and peripheral blood mononuclear cells were used for TCR beta sequencing. Genomic DNA was extracted from the blood cell samples with the Qiagen DNeasy Blood Extraction Kit. The rearranged segments are TRBV19 and TRBJ2-1, and 7 junction bases match TRBD2. The sample comprised PBMCs. The receptor's source is a woman aged 40-49 years in good health and CMV-seronegative. The CDR3 protein sequence reads: CASSGLAVGYNEQFF. DNA sequence: TGTGCCAGTAGTGGGCTAGCGGTAGGCTACAATGAGCAGTTCTTC.